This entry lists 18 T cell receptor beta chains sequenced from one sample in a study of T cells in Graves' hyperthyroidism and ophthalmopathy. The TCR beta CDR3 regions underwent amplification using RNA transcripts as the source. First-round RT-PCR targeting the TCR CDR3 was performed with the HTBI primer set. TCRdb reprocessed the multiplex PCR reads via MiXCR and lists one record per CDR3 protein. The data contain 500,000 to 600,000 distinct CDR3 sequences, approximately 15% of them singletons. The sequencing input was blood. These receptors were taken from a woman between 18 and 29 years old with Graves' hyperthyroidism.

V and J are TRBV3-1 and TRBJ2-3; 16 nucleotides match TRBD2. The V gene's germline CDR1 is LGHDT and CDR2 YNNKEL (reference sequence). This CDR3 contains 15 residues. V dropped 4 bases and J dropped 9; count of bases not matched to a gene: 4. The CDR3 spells CASSPGLAGGGTQYF. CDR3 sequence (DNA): TGTGCCAGCAGCCCGGGACTAGCGGGAGGGGGAACGCAGTATTTT.

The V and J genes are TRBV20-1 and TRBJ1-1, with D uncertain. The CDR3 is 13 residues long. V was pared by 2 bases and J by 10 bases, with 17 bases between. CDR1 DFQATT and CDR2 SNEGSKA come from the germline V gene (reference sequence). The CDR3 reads CSARSLGGQTAFF. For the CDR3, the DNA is TGCAGTGCTAGATCACTCGGCGGGCAGACAGCTTTCTTT.

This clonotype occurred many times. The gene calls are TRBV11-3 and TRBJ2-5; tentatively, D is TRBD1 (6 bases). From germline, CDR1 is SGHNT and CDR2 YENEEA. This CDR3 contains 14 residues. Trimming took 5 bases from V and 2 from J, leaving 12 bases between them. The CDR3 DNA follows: TGTGCCAGCAGCGGGGGACACCCTCAAGAGACCCAGTACTTC. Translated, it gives CASSGGHPQETQYF.

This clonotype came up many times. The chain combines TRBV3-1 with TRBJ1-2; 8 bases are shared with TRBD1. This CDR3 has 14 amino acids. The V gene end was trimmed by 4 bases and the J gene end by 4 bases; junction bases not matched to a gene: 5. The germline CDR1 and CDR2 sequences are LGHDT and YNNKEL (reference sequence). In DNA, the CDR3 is TGTGCCAGCAGCCCTACGGACAGGGCCTATGGCTACACCTTC. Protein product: CASSPTDRAYGYTF.

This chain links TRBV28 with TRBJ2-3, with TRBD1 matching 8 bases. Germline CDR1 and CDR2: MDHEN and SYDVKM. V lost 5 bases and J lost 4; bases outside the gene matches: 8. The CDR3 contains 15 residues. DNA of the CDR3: TGTGCCAGCAGTGAGACGGACAGGGCCCCAGATACGCAGTATTTT. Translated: CASSETDRAPDTQYF.

The CDR3 protein is CATSDLTSGEVGTQYF. DNA of the CDR3: TGTGCCACCAGTGACCTAACTAGCGGGGAGGTCGGTACGCAGTATTTT. The chain couples TRBV24-1 to TRBJ2-3; 10 bases map to TRBD2. The CDR3 has 16 residues. Germline loops: CDR1 KGHDR, CDR2 SFDVKD. V lost 4 bases and J lost 8; bases outside the gene matches: 11.

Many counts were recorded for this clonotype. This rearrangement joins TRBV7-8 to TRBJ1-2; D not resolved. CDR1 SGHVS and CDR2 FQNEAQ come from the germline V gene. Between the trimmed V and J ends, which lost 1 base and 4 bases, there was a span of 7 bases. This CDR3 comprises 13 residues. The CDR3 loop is CASSLDGIYGYTF. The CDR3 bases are TGTGCCAGCAGCTTAGATGGGATCTATGGCTACACCTTC.

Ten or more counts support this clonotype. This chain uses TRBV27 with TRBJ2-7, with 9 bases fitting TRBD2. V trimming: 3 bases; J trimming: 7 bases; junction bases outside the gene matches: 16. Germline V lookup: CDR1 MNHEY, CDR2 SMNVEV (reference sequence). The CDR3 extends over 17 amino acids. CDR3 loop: CASSFASTSGGAREQYF. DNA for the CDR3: TGTGCCAGCAGTTTCGCCTCGACTAGCGGCGGAGCTCGGGAGCAGTACTTC.

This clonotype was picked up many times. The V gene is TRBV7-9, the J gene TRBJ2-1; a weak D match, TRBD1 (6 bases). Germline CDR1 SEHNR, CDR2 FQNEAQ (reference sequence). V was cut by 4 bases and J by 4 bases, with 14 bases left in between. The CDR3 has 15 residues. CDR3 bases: TGTGCCAGCAGCTCTTTACAGGGACCTTACAATGAGCAGTTCTTC. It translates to CASSSLQGPYNEQFF.

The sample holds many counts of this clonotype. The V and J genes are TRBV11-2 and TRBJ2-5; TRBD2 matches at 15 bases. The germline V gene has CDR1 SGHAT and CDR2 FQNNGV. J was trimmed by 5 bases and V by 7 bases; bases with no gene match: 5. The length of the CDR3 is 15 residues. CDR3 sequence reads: CASNTGLAGGETQYF. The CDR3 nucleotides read TGTGCCAGCAACACTGGACTAGCGGGAGGGGAGACCCAGTACTTC. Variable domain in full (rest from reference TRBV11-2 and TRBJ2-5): EAGVAQSPRYKIIEKRQSVAFWCNPISGHATLYWYQQILGQGPKLLIQFQNNGVVDDSQLPKDRFSAERLKGVDSTLKIQPAKLEDSAVYLCASNTGLAGGETQYFGPGTRLLVL.

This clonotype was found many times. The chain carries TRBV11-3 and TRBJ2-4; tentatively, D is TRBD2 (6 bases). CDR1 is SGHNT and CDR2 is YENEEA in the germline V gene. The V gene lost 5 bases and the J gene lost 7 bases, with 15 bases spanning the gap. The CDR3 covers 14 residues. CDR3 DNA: TGTGCCAGCAGCGCTCTCGGTCGGGGGAACATTCAGTACTTC. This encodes CASSALGRGNIQYF.

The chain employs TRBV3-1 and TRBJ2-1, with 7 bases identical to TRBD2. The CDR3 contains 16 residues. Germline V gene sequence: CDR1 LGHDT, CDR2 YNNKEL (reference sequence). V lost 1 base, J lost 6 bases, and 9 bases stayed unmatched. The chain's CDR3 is CASSQGSRGGSNEQFF. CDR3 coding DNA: TGTGCCAGCAGCCAAGGGTCTCGCGGGGGTAGCAATGAGCAGTTCTTC.

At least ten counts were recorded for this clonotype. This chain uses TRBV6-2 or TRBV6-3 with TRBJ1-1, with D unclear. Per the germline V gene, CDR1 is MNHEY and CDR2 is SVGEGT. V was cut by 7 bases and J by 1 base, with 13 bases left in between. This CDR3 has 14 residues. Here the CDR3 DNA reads TGTGCCAGCAAACCGACACACTCGAACACTGAAGCTTTCTTT. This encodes CASKPTHSNTEAFF.

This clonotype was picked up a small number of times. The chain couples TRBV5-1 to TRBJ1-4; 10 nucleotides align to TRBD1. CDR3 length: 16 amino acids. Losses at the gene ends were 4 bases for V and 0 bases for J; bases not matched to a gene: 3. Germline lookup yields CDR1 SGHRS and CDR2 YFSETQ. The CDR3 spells CASSRDRGTTNEKLFF. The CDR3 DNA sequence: TGCGCCAGCAGCCGGGACAGGGGAACAACTAATGAAAAACTGTTTTTT.

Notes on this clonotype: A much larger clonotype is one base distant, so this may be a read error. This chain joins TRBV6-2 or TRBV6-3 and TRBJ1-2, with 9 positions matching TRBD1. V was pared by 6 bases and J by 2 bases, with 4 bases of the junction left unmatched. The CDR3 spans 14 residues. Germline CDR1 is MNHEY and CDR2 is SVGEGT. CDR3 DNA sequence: TGTGCCAGCAGGCAAACAGGGGGCAACTATGGCTACACCTTC. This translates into CASRQTGGNYGYTF.

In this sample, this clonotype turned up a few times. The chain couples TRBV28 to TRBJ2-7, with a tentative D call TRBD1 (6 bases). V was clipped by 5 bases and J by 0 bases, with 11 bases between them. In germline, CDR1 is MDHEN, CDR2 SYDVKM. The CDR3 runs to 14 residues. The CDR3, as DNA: TGTGCCAGCAGTCCTGACAGGATCTCCTACGAGCAGTACTTC. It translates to CASSPDRISYEQYF.

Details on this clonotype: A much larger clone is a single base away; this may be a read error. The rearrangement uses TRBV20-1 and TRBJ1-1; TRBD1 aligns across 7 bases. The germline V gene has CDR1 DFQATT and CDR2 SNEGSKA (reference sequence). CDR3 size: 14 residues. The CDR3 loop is CSASLRQGDTEACF. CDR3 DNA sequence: TGCAGTGCTAGTCTACGACAGGGTGACACTGAAGCTTGCTTT.

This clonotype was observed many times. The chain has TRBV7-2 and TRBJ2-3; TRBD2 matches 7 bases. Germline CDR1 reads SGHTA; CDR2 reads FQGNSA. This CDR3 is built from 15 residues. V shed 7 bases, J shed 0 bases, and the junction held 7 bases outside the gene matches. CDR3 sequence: CASTMTSPSTDTQYF. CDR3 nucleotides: TGTGCCAGCACCATGACTAGCCCAAGCACAGATACGCAGTATTTT.